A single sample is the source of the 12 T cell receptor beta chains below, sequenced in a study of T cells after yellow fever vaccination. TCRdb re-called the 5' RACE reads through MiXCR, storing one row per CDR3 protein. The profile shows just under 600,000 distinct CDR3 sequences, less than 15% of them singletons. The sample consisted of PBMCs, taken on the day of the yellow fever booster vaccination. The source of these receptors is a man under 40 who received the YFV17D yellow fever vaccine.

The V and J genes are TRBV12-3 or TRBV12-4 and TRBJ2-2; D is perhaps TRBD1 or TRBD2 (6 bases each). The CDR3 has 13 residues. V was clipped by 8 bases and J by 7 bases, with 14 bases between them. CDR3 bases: TGTGCCAGCCCTCTGAGGGGGGTCGGGGAGCTGTTTTTT. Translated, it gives CASPLRGVGELFF.

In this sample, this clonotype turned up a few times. The CDR3 protein is CASSPGTGVVGELFF. DNA of the CDR3: TGCGCCAGCAGCCCCGGGACAGGGGTTGTCGGGGAGCTGTTTTTT. This chain connects TRBV5-1 to TRBJ2-2, with 10 bases aligning to TRBD1. Germline V CDR1 and CDR2: SGHRS, YFSETQ. Trimming took 4 bases from V and 7 from J; bases not matched to a gene: 7. This CDR3 is built from 15 residues. Complete variable domain (other parts from reference TRBV5-1 and TRBJ2-2): KAGVTQTPRYLIKTRGQQVTLSCSPISGHRSVSWYQQTPGQGLQFLFEYFSETQRNKGNFPGRFSGRQFSNSRSEMNVSTLELGDSALYLCASSPGTGVVGELFFGEGSRLTVL.

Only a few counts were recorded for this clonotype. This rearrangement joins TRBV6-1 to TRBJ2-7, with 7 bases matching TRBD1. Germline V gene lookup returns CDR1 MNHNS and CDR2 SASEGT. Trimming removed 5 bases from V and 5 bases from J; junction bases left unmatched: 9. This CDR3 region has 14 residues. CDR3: CASSSETGSHEQYF. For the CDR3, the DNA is TGTGCCAGCAGTAGCGAGACAGGGAGCCACGAGCAGTACTTC.

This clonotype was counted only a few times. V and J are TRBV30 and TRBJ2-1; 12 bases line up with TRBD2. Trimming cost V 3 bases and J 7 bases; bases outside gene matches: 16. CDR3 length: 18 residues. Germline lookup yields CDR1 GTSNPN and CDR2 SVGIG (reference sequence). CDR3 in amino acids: CAWRDLAGGPIGKNEQFF. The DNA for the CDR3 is TGTGCCTGGAGGGATCTAGCGGGAGGGCCTATTGGGAAAAATGAGCAGTTCTTC.

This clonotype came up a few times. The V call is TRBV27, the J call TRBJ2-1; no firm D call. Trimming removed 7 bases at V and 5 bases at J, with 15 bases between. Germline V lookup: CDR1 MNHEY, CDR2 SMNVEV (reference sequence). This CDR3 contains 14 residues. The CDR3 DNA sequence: TGTGCCAGCACCCCACTTGGGCTCAACAATGAGCAGTTCTTC. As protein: CASTPLGLNNEQFF.

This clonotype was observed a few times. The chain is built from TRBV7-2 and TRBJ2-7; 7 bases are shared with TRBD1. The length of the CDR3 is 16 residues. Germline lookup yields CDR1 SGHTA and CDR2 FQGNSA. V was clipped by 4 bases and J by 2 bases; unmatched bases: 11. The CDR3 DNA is TGTGCCAGCAGCTCCATGACCGGGACAGCCACCTACGAGCAGTACTTC. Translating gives CASSSMTGTATYEQYF.

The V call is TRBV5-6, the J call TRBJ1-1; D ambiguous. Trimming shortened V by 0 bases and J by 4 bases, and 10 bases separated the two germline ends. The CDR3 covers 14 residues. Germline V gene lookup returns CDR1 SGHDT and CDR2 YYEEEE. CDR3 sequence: CASSLGHGFTEAFF. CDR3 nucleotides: TGTGCCAGCAGCTTGGGACATGGGTTCACTGAAGCTTTCTTT.

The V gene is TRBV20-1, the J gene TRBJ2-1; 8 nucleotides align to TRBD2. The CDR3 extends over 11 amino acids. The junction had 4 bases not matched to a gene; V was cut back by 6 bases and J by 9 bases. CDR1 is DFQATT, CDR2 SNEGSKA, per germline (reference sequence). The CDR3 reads CSAGGVAEQFF. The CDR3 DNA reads TGCAGTGCCGGGGGGGTTGCTGAGCAGTTCTTC.

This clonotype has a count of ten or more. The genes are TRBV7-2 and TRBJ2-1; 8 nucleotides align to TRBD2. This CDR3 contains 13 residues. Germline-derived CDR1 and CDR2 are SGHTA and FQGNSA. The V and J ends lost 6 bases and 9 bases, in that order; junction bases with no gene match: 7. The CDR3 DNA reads TGTGCCAGCAGACCTCCCAGCGGGAGTGAGCAGTTCTTC. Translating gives CASRPPSGSEQFF.

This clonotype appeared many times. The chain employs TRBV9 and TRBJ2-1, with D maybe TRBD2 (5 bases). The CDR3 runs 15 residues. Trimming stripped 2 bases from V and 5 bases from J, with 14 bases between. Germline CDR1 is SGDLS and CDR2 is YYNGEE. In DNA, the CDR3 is TGTGCCAGCAGCGTTGGGTCTAAGAGGGACAATGAGCAGTTCTTC. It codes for CASSVGSKRDNEQFF.

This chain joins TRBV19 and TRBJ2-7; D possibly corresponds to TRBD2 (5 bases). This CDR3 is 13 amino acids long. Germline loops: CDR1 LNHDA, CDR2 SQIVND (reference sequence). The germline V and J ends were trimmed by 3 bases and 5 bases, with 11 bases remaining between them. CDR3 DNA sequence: TGTGCCAGTAGTATTCGGGGTACCCACGAGCAGTACTTC. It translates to CASSIRGTHEQYF.

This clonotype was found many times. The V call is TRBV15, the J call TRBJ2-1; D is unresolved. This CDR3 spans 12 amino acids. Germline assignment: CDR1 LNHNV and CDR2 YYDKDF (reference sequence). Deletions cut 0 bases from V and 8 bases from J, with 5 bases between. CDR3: CATSRDQDEQFF. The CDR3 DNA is TGTGCCACCAGCAGAGATCAGGATGAGCAGTTCTTC. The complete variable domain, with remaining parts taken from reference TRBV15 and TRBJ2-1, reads DAMVIQNPRYQVTQFGKPVTLSCSQTLNHNVMYWYQQKSSQAPKLLFHYYDKDFNNEADTPDNFQSRRPNTSFCFLDIRSPGLGDTAMYLCATSRDQDEQFFGPGTRLTVL.